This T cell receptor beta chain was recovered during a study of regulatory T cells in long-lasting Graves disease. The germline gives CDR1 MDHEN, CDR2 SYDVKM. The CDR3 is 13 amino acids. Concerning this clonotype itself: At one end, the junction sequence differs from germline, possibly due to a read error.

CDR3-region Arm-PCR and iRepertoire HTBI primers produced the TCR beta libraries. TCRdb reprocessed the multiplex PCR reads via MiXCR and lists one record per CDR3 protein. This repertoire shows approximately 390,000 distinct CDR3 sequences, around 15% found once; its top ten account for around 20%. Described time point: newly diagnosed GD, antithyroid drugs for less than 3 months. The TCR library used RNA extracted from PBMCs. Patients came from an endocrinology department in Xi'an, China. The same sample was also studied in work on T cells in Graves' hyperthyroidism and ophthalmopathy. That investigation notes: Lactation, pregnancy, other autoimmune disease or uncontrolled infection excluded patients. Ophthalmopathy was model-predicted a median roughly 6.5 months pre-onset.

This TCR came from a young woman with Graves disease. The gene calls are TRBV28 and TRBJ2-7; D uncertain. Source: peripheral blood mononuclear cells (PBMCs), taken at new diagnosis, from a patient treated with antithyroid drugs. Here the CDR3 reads CASSFEPAYEQHF. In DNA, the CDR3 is TGTGCCAGCAGTTTTGAGCCCGCCTACGAGCAGCACTTC.